This paragraph reports one T cell receptor (beta chain). Its recognized antigen is unknown. No base quality information exists; no much larger clone differs at one position. Trimming takes 2 bases off V and 6 bases off J; junction bases not matched to a gene: 13. Its CDR3 holds 17 amino acids, cysteine through phenylalanine. Of the read, only the CDR3 DNA is kept; its 51 bases are in frame from base 1. Looking up the germline V gene yields CDR1 SGHRS and CDR2 YFSETQ. The data were taken from a study of response to subunit inactivated influenza vaccine (dated by TCRdb to the late 2010s). General notes on the study: The study used deep quantitative T cell receptor repertoire profiling to track responses to a trivalent subunit inactivated influenza vaccine. Broader findings and caveats from the paper: The authors suggested that each seasonal influenza vaccination may recruit only a limited number of new T cells.

Library method: RT-PCR. Data came from an Illumina HiSeq 2500. TCRdb's own reprocessing of the public reads used fastp at Q25 and MiXCR and kept productive beta chains. When rows share a CDR3 protein, they turn into one entry using the most common DNA and genes. This sample lists approximately 480,000 distinct CDR3 sequences; 10% to 11% were detected once. Around 12% of the sample lies in the top ten. This sample's time point label indicates: approximately 40 days after influenza vaccine administration. The receptor was isolated from a man aged 45-65 years who received an inactivated influenza vaccine. Donor details come from another sample of the same person, matched by shared clones. This sequence uses TRBV5-1 and TRBJ2-5; the central 10 bases match TRBD2. The sample in question was PBMCs from blood, obtained roughly 6 weeks after vaccination. The DNA sequence is TGCGCCAGCAGCTTTGGACTAGCGGCCATCAACTTGAAGACCCAGTACTTC. This gives the protein CASSFGLAAINLKTQYF.